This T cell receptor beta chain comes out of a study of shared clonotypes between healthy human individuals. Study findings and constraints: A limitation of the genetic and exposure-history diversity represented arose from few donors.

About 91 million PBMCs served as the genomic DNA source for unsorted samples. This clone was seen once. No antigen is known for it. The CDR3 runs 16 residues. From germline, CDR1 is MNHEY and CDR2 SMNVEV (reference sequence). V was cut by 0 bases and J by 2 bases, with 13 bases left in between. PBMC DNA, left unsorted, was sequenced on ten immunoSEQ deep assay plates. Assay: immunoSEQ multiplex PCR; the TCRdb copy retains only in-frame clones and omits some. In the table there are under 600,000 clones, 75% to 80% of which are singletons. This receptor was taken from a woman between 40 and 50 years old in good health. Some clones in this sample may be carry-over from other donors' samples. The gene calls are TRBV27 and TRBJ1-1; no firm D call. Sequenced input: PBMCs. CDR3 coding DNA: TGTGCCAGCAGTTTATCGGTTGACAACCCCAACACTGAAGCTTTCTTT. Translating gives CASSLSVDNPNTEAFF.